This T cell receptor beta chain was sequenced in a study of cytomegalovirus exposure and HLA in healthy donors (dated by TCRdb to 2015 to 2018). With regard to the full study: An earlier analysis of fewer than 750 of the donors reported 276 Gb of sequence data and 95 million to 140 million unique TCR beta sequences obtained from around 170 million T cells. Around 320 gigabases of sequencing data and approximately 93 million unique TCR sequences were included in an early release covering roughly 700 HLA-typed donors. The genetic ancestry cluster associated with self-reported Caucasian donors included around 76% of the 350 to 500 genotyped donors. The study was designed to test whether signatures of past pathogen exposure could be identified by cataloging public T cell receptors. The study used immunosequencing to profile the T cell repertoires of several hundred subjects and linked those repertoires to cytomegalovirus serostatus. Besides the first cohort of approximately 710 subjects, a separate validation cohort made up of over 95 different subjects was used. To predict cytomegalovirus infection status, the study brought together high-throughput TCR immunosequencing, statistical association of individual TCRs with disease status, and machine learning. A later analysis re-examined previously published TCR beta repertoires from roughly 720 donors and added high-resolution HLA genotyping to investigate patterns of TCR occurrence. Rather than drawing on any new phenotypic data, the later analysis identified candidate immune exposures from TCR beta sequences and the way those sequences occurred across donors. An earlier analysis of several hundred of the donors used high-throughput TCR beta sequencing to judge whether each TCR beta V gene segment behaved as functional or pseudogenic. Donor age, sex, ethnicity and CMV serostatus were compiled alongside the repertoire data. In a later genetic analysis, genome-wide SNP genotypes for about 55% of the 666 donors were used, and that subset was treated as a discovery cohort. All discovery cohort repertoires had been generated using a single sequencing platform. Both class I and class II loci were covered by HLA typing, at four-digit resolution. Typing coverage varied by locus: roughly 620-630 donors for A, B, C, DRB1 and DQB1; approximately 520 for DQA1; about 590 for DPA1; 450 to 480 for DPB1. Roughly five DR-DQ haplotypes were handled as single units for association and clustering, since linkage in the cohort was strong. Among some 400 genotyped donors of the cohort, an average of approximately 250,000 unique TCR beta nucleotide sequences were sequenced per donor, roughly 20% of them non-productive. Study-wide findings and limitations: Broadly in line with IMGT annotations, most TCR beta V segments showed up in productive rearrangements about 87% or about 30% of the time in an earlier analysis of 450 to 750 of the donors. At a false discovery rate of 0.05, a later analysis linked approximately 18,000 TCR beta sequences to specific HLA alleles. Because counts were too low, seventeen rarely observed V segments, including chromosome 9 orphons, were excluded from the earlier analysis of 500 to 700 of the donors. Correlated functional status among segregating V segments might reflect linkage disequilibrium, but an unknown experimental factor could not be ruled out. The classifier was reported to diagnose cytomegalovirus status with high specificity and sensitivity in both the original cohort and the validation cohort. In a later genetic analysis, fewer N-insertions in productive TCRs were reported among donors in an Asian-associated ancestry cluster than the approximately 710-donor mean. In a later analysis, most CMV-associated TCR beta chains were found to appear HLA-restricted, with HLA associations seemingly driven largely by CMV exposure. Sequencing depth was assumed to be roughly uniform across donors in the presence/absence analyses, though that assumption may not hold. Across donors, most TCR sequences were observed very rarely, whereas some public TCRs were present in many individuals. The study gave a list of about 150 TCR beta chains associated with cytomegalovirus. HLA typing was unavailable for some donors at each locus, so association tests used only the typed subset. A further reported finding was that TCR beta sequences accurately predicted the HLA-A and HLA-B alleles for most subjects in the first cohort. Compared with equally common non-associated chains, HLA-associated TCR beta chains in a later analysis were more clonally expanded and had lower generation probabilities. In vitro tests confirmed that three of the cytomegalovirus-associated TCR beta chains recognize cytomegalovirus antigens. A later analysis reported that several top co-occurrence clusters appeared linked to parvovirus B19, influenza, CMV and Epstein-Barr virus. This cohort had only TCR beta chains sequenced, and the lack of alpha or paired-chain data limited which features could be detected. The only immune exposure information available for the cohort was CMV serostatus. In a later analysis, the rate of TCR association differed among HLA loci, with DRB1 alleles having the most associated TCRs and HLA-C alleles having the fewest. A later genetic analysis associated a missense DCLRE1C variant with V-gene and J-gene trimming of TCR beta chains, and an independent cohort replicated the association. Because the 87-base-pair reads could not distinguish some IMGT-functional V segments, including TRBV6-2 and TRBV6-3, those segments were excluded. A group of highly shared sequence variants was considered likely to be a technical artifact of the sequencing pipeline. Assigning TCR associations to individual alleles was difficult when HLA alleles, especially DR and DQ, strongly co-occurred. The authors suggested that the approach could potentially be generalized to other disease states and immunological phenotypes.

CDR1 MNHEY and CDR2 SVGAGI are derived from the germline V gene. The CDR3, from cysteine to phenylalanine, totals 12 residues. Only the CDR3 region is kept as DNA, spanning 36 bases read in frame from base 1. V loses 10 bases at its end and J loses 6 bases; junction bases beyond the gene matches: 7. Receptor libraries were prepared by the immunoSEQ multiplex PCR assay. A mixture of 60 forward primers for TCR Vbeta segments and 13 reverse primers for TCR Jbeta segments was used in the multiplex PCR. A multiplex PCR assay on genomic DNA amplified the CDR3 region of rearranged TCR beta genes. The amplified TCR beta libraries were sequenced on the Illumina HiSeq System as 87-base-pair reads. The source study handled its data this way. A later analysis counted about 82 million unique TCR beta chains across the 550 to 700 repertoires, and roughly 9.9 million of these chains were shared by at least two donors. Raw reads were error-corrected and collapsed into unique sequences by a nearest-neighbor algorithm in which closely related sequences were merged to remove PCR and sequencing errors. V, D and J gene segments were assigned by aligning CDR3 sequences to IMGT reference sequences. For a sequence to be retained, a match of at least six nucleotides was required to both a V gene segment and a J gene segment. Rearrangements were classified as productive when the CDR3 lacked stop codons and remained in frame with V and J, and all other rearrangements were classified as non-productive. CDR3 was defined according to IMGT convention as the region running from the second conserved V-encoded cysteine to the conserved J-encoded phenylalanine. In an earlier analysis of around 570 of the donors, sequences lacking an unambiguous match to a single V gene segment were excluded. In an earlier analysis of 587 of the donors, V segments were called functional above 56.7% productive rearrangements and were called segregating when the between-donor standard deviation exceeded 5%. A statistical classification framework was built to diagnose cytomegalovirus status from the catalog of TCR beta chain sequences. In a later analysis, V and J genes were assigned by comparing TCR nucleotide sequences against IMGT/GENE-DB human TR gene sequences. In a later analysis, CDR3 sequences and most-parsimonious VDJ recombination scenarios were assigned using the TCRdist pipeline. In a later analysis, each TCR beta chain was defined by its CDR3 amino acid sequence together with its V-gene family, and reads lacking a unique V-gene family were excluded. As a way to deal with suspected cross-contamination and a sequencing artifact, a later analysis dropped hundreds of nucleotide sequences that were highly shared and had low generation probability. In a later analysis, a clonal expansion index was calculated for each public chain from normalized within-repertoire ranks of inferred template counts. In a later analysis, generation probabilities were computed using a VDJ recombination model fitted to out-of-frame rearrangements, and the results were checked against IGoR. In a later analysis, TCR-TCR, TCR-HLA and TCR-CMV co-occurrence was scored with hypergeometric tests, and a repertoire-size bias correction was applied to TCR pairs. A later analysis estimated false discovery rates by permuting HLA or CMV assignments 20 times. A later analysis grouped co-occurring TCRs with DBSCAN, adding TCRdist sequence similarity when clustering within HLA-allele-positive subsets. For co-occurrence clustering, repertoires with fewer than 30,000 or more than 120,000 public chains were excluded, along with about five repertoires with anomalous nucleotide sharing. TCRdb retrieved this table from immuneACCESS and kept in-frame rearrangements only. Not all clones are present; in checked studies, unresolved V genes account for under half, and no reason is known for the remainder. Clone size and the V and J calls come from that table; the DNA yielded D and trimming. The sample data list over 100,000 clones, and approximately 81% of these were observed just once. The top ten clonotypes cover around 3% of the sample.

In total, 600 or so healthy bone marrow donors made up the cohort. All cohort members were sampled while nominally healthy, although unrecorded immune exposures were likely present. The donor tested CMV seropositive, placing the donor among the roughly 270 seropositive members of the cohort. A peripheral blood sample was collected from each donor, and TCR beta sequencing was performed on peripheral blood mononuclear cells. The Qiagen DNeasy Blood Extraction Kit was used to extract genomic DNA from the blood cell samples. With regard to this clone: Its antigen is not yet known. Per-nucleotide qualities are absent, and no much larger clonotype sits a single base away.

The receptor chain draws on TRBV6-5 and TRBJ2-7; TRBD1 matches 9 bases in the middle. This receptor was taken from a woman under 30 in good health and CMV-seropositive. Material: PBMCs. The CDR3 loop reads CATRDRATEQYF. The DNA sequence is given as TGTGCCACTCGGGACAGGGCGACCGAGCAGTACTTC.